These 26 T cell receptor beta chains originate from one sample sequenced in a study of T cell changes during pregnancy in multiple sclerosis. Sequenced by immunoSEQ multiplex PCR; TCRdb stores in-frame clones only, minus some. Among 50,000 to 65,000 clones, 90% were seen once, and the ten largest hold less than 2.5%. The input for sequencing was peripheral blood, taken in the first trimester of pregnancy. The receptors originated from a female donor in good health, enrolled as a control in a pregnancy study.

CDR3 DNA: TGTGCCAGCAAGCGACTAGCGGGAGATAGGGACGAGCAGTTCTTC. Amino acids: CASKRLAGDRDEQFF. The chain recombines TRBV2 with TRBJ2-1; 12 positions agree with TRBD2. The CDR3 is made up of 15 amino acids. Looked up from germline, CDR1 is SNHLY and CDR2 is FYNNEI. Unmatched junction bases numbered 11, after V lost 7 bases and J lost 10 bases.

The chain combines TRBV28 with TRBJ1-5; a weak D match, TRBD1 (5 bases). Germline values: CDR1 MDHEN, CDR2 SYDVKM. V lost 3 bases to trimming and J lost 6 bases, with 12 bases between them. This CDR3 has 14 amino acids. Here the CDR3 DNA reads TGTGCCAGCAGTTTCCCCAGGGAAAGTCAGCCCCAGCATTTT. Protein product: CASSFPRESQPQHF.

This chain connects TRBV5-1 to TRBJ2-7; TRBD1 is a possible D gene (6 bases). CDR1 is SGHRS, CDR2 YFSETQ, per germline. The CDR3 is 15 amino acids. The V end lost 1 base, the J end lost 3 bases, and 14 bases lay between the germline ends. CDR3 residues: CASSLTTGNVYEQYF. The CDR3 coding sequence is TGCGCCAGCAGCTTGACCACAGGGAACGTCTACGAGCAGTACTTC. Full variable domain (missing parts from reference TRBV5-1 and TRBJ2-7): KAGVTQTPRYLIKTRGQQVTLSCSPISGHRSVSWYQQTPGQGLQFLFEYFSETQRNKGNFPGRFSGRQFSNSRSEMNVSTLELGDSALYLCASSLTTGNVYEQYFGPGTRLTVT.

V and J are TRBV19 and TRBJ1-1; no definite D call. This CDR3 is built from 14 residues. V lost 6 bases and J 1 base, leaving 12 bases between the germline ends. Germline CDR1 and CDR2: LNHDA and SQIVND (reference sequence). In DNA form, the CDR3 reads TGTGCCAGTAGGATTGGGTCGGGGAACACTGAAGCTTTCTTT. Residues: CASRIGSGNTEAFF. The full variable domain, rest sourced from reference TRBV19 and TRBJ1-1, is DGGITQSPKYLFRKEGQNVTLSCEQNLNHDAMYWYRQDPGQGLRLIYYSQIVNDFQKGDIAEGYSVSREKKESFPLTVTSAQKNPTAFYLCASRIGSGNTEAFFGQGTRLTVV.

The chain carries TRBV30 and TRBJ1-2; D is possibly TRBD1 (5 bases). The germline CDR1 and CDR2 sequences are GTSNPN and SVGIG (reference sequence). V lost 2 bases to trimming and J lost 1 base, with 20 bases between them. The CDR3 runs to 17 residues. CDR3: CAWSSSYRRRFNYGYTF. The CDR3 nucleotides are TGTGCCTGGAGTTCCAGTTACAGGAGAAGGTTTAACTATGGCTACACCTTC.

This sequence joins TRBV7-9 and TRBJ2-7; TRBD2 aligns across 16 bases. The V and J ends lost 5 bases and 7 bases, in that order; junction bases with no gene match: 5. This CDR3 has 15 residues. Per the germline V gene, CDR1 is SEHNR and CDR2 is FQNEAQ (reference sequence). CDR3 amino acids: CASSRGLAGGEEQYF. CDR3 bases: TGTGCCAGCAGCCGGGGACTAGCGGGAGGGGAAGAGCAGTACTTC.

CDR3 DNA: TGCAGCATCCCCAGCGGGGGGGCCGAGACCCAGTACTTC. Amino acids: CSIPSGGAETQYF. The rearrangement joins TRBV29-1 to TRBJ2-5; 10 bases align to TRBD2. Germline V gene sequence: CDR1 SQVTM, CDR2 ANQGSEA. There are 13 residues in the CDR3. V dropped 8 bases and J dropped 5; count of bases not matched to a gene: 8.

This chain connects TRBV7-2 to TRBJ2-7; 9 bases line up with TRBD1. V shed 0 bases, J shed 3 bases, and the junction held 9 bases outside the gene matches. CDR1 is SGHTA and CDR2 is FQGNSA in the germline V gene. CDR3 length: 17 amino acids. CDR3 amino acids: CASSLAKAGTGFYEQYF. The CDR3 DNA reads TGTGCCAGCAGCTTAGCCAAGGCCGGGACAGGGTTCTACGAGCAGTACTTC.

The chain uses TRBV5-6 and TRBJ1-2; D is unclear. Trimming pared 1 base from V and 0 bases from J, leaving 7 bases between. Germline V gene data show CDR1 as SGHDT and CDR2 as YYEEEE. The CDR3 spans 14 residues. CDR3 coding DNA: TGTGCCAGCAGCTTGACCGGAGCTAACTATGGCTACACCTTC. The encoded protein is CASSLTGANYGYTF.

This clone came up once. The chain employs TRBV19 and TRBJ2-7; TRBD1 aligns across 7 bases. The V segment lost 0 bases and the J segment 3 bases; nucleotides outside the gene matches: 17. Per germline, CDR1 LNHDA and CDR2 SQIVND (reference sequence). This CDR3 region has 19 residues. CDR3 bases: TGTGCCAGTAGTATAGACTGTCCGAACCGGGACAGAAGGTTCTACGAGCAGTACTTC. As protein: CASSIDCPNRDRRFYEQYF.

CDR3 DNA: TGCAGCGTTCGGGGGGGTACTGAAGCTTTCTTT. Protein: CSVRGGTEAFF. V gene TRBV29-1 combines with J gene TRBJ1-1, with D possibly matching TRBD1 (5 bases). There are 11 residues in the CDR3. V lost 5 bases to trimming and J lost 5 bases, with 9 bases between them. Germline lookup yields CDR1 SQVTM and CDR2 ANQGSEA. Using reference TRBV29-1 and TRBJ1-1 for the parts outside the CDR3, the full variable domain is SAVISQKPSRDICQRGTSLTIQCQVDSQVTMMFWYRQQPGQSLTLIATANQGSEATYESGFVIDKFPISRPNLTFSTLTVSNMSPEDSSIYLCSVRGGTEAFFGQGTRLTVV.

V usage is TRBV29-1 and J usage is TRBJ2-7, with D possibly TRBD2 on 6 matching bases. Germline-derived CDR1 and CDR2 are SQVTM and ANQGSEA. The CDR3 spans 11 residues. V was trimmed by 6 bases and J by 4 bases, leaving 10 bases between them. The CDR3 nucleotides read TGCAGCGTCTCCCGGGGGTACGAGCAGTACTTC. Its translation is CSVSRGYEQYF.

The chain employs TRBV10-3 and TRBJ2-7, with 15 bases identical to TRBD2. Germline V gives CDR1 ENHRY, CDR2 SYGVKD. The CDR3 totals 17 residues. V shed 4 bases and J 7 bases; nucleotides not matched to a gene: 11. CDR3 protein: CAISVSGLAGGPGEQYF. The DNA for the CDR3 is TGTGCCATCAGTGTTTCGGGACTAGCGGGGGGCCCGGGGGAGCAGTACTTC.

The chain recombines TRBV18 with TRBJ1-1; maybe TRBD1 (5 bases). V dropped 1 base and J dropped 0 bases, with 9 bases sitting between them. The CDR3 runs to 15 residues. Germline CDR1 and CDR2: KGHSH and LQKENI. CDR3 amino acids: CASSPRGTVNTEAFF. The CDR3 nucleotides are TGTGCCAGCTCACCACGCGGGACTGTGAACACTGAAGCTTTCTTT.

The V gene is TRBV10-1, the J gene TRBJ1-5; TRBD1 is a possible D gene (6 bases). The ends were cut back, 6 bases at V and 6 bases at J, with 15 bases in the middle. There are 14 residues in the CDR3. The germline gives CDR1 WNHNN, CDR2 SYGVQD (reference sequence). The CDR3 DNA is TGCGCCAGCAGCCCGGGACACCAGGTTCAGCCCCAGCATTTT. It codes for CASSPGHQVQPQHF.

The rearrangement links TRBV5-1 to TRBJ2-2, with 10 bases aligning to TRBD1. Looked up from germline, CDR1 is SGHRS and CDR2 is YFSETQ. This CDR3 has 15 residues. V lost 3 bases and J lost 6; bases outside the gene matches: 5. The CDR3 loop is CASSSGTGASGELFF. CDR3 bases: TGCGCCAGCAGCTCCGGGACAGGGGCGTCCGGGGAGCTGTTTTTT.

This clone was picked up a small number of times. The DNA for the CDR3 is TGTGCCAGCAGTTTATCGGGGAGGAACACTGAAGCTTTCTTT. It is translated as CASSLSGRNTEAFF. The chain has TRBV27 and TRBJ1-1; D gene uncertain. V shed 0 bases and J shed 1 base, with 6 bases lying between them. The CDR3 covers 14 residues. Germline V gene data show CDR1 as MNHEY and CDR2 as SMNVEV (reference sequence).

V is TRBV30 and J is TRBJ1-2; TRBD1 aligns across 7 bases. The CDR3 runs 11 residues. The germline V gene encodes CDR1 GTSNPN and CDR2 SVGIG (reference sequence). The CDR3 DNA follows: TGTGCGACCCCGACAGGGTTTGGCTACACCTTC. Its protein product is CATPTGFGYTF.

The rearrangement links TRBV27 to TRBJ1-1, with 10 bases identical to TRBD1. Germline V CDR1 and CDR2: MNHEY, SMNVEV (reference sequence). Losses at the gene ends were 3 bases for V and 6 bases for J; bases not matched to a gene: 7. CDR3 size: 15 residues. CDR3 loop: CASSFPGQGVSEAFF. DNA for the CDR3: TGTGCCAGCAGTTTCCCCGGACAGGGGGTATCTGAAGCTTTCTTT.

The chain recombines TRBV6-4 with TRBJ2-1; 9 nucleotides agree with TRBD2. Trimming cost V 2 bases and J 8 bases; bases outside gene matches: 7. The CDR3 length is 15 residues. Germline CDR1 and CDR2: MRHNA and SNTAGT. The CDR3 protein is CASSDGRGGLDEQFF. CDR3 bases: TGTGCCAGCAGTGACGGGCGGGGGGGCCTCGATGAGCAGTTCTTC.

The DNA for the CDR3 is TGTGCCAGCAGATTACAGGGGCTTGGTGAAAAACTGTTTTTT. It yields the protein CASRLQGLGEKLFF. The rearrangement joins TRBV6-5 to TRBJ1-4, with 7 positions matching TRBD1. V gave up 6 bases and J gave up 7 bases; unmatched junction bases: 8. Germline V gives CDR1 MNHEY, CDR2 SVGAGI. The CDR3 spans 14 residues.

This rearrangement joins TRBV27 to TRBJ2-1, with a weak D call TRBD1 (6 bases). The CDR3 totals 12 residues. Deletions cut 3 bases from V and 7 bases from J, with 7 bases between. Per the germline V gene, CDR1 is MNHEY and CDR2 is SMNVEV (reference sequence). The CDR3 spells CASSFTGNEQFF. DNA of the CDR3: TGTGCCAGCAGTTTTACAGGGAATGAGCAGTTCTTC.

The CDR3 DNA reads TGTGCCAGCAGCGTAGAGGCGGGAGGAAACACCATATATTTT. Translation: CASSVEAGGNTIYF. The V and J genes are TRBV9 and TRBJ1-3; D unclear. CDR3 length: 14 residues. The V end lost 0 bases, the J end lost 4 bases, and 8 bases lay between the germline ends. Germline lookup yields CDR1 SGDLS and CDR2 YYNGEE.

The gene calls are TRBV10-3 and TRBJ1-5; D is ambiguous. This CDR3 has 12 amino acids. The V gene's germline CDR1 is ENHRY and CDR2 SYGVKD. V lost 10 bases to trimming and J lost 4 bases, with 11 bases between them. The DNA of the CDR3 is TGTGCCACTGGACGGGAAAATCAGCCCCAGCATTTT. It yields the protein CATGRENQPQHF.

The rearrangement links TRBV15 to TRBJ2-5, with 7 bases lining up with TRBD2. Germline trimming cut 0 bases from V and 1 base from J; bases unmatched to any gene: 2. CDR1 and CDR2 (germline): LNHNV, YYDKDF (reference sequence). The CDR3 contains 15 residues. CDR3 nucleotide sequence: TGTGCCACCAGCAGAGATCGCGGGGGCCAAGAGACCCAGTACTTC. This translates into CATSRDRGGQETQYF.

This clone was recorded only once. The chain has TRBV30 and TRBJ1-2; D ambiguous. Germline CDR1 is GTSNPN and CDR2 is SVGIG (reference sequence). V was cut by 3 bases and J by 5 bases, with 7 bases left in between. This CDR3 has 11 amino acids. The CDR3 is CAWRSGYGYTF. In DNA form, the CDR3 reads TGTGCCTGGAGATCCGGGTATGGCTACACCTTC.